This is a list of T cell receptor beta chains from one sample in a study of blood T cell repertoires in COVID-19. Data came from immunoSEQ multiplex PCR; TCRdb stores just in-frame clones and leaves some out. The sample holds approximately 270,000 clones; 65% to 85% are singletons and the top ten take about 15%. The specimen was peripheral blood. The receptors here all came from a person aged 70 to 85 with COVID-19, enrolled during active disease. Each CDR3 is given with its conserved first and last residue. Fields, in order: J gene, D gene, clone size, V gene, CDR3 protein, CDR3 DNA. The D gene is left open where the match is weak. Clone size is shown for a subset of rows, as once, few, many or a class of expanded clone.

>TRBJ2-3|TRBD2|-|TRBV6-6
CASSSQRGGGTDTQYF
TGTGCCAGCAGCTCCCAACGGGGGGGCGGCACAGATACGCAGTATTTT
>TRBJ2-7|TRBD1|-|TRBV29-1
CSVEETGGAYEQYF
TGCAGCGTTGAGGAGACAGGGGGGGCCTACGAGCAGTACTTC
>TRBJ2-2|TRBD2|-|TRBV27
CASLPPGLAGAGELFF
TGTGCCAGCCTCCCGCCGGGACTAGCGGGAGCCGGGGAGCTGTTTTTT
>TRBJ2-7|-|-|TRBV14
CASSQAQGGEQYF
TGTGCCAGCAGCCAAGCACAGGGTGGCGAGCAGTACTTC
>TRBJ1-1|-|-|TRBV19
CASSIEKGGVAFF
TGTGCCAGTAGTATAGAAAAAGGAGGGGTGGCTTTCTTT
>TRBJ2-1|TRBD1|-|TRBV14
CASNSGDRAWNEQFF
TGTGCCAGCAACTCCGGGGACAGGGCCTGGAATGAGCAGTTCTTC
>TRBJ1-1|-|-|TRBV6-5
CASSSISGEAFF
TGTGCCAGCAGTTCCATTTCAGGGGAAGCTTTCTTT
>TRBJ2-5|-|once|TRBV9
CASSVGKNGGKETQYF
TGTGCCAGCAGCGTAGGGAAAAATGGGGGGAAAGAGACCCAGTACTTC
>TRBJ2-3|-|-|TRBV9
CASGSHTGTPTDTQYF
TGTGCCAGCGGATCACACACAGGGACCCCCACAGATACGCAGTATTTT
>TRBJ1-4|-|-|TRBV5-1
CASSPRGGQNEKLFF
TGCGCCAGCAGCCCCCGAGGAGGGCAAAATGAAAAACTGTTTTTT
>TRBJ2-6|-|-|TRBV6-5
CASSYLMFSGANVLTF
TGTGCCAGCAGTTACTTAATGTTCTCTGGGGCCAACGTCCTGACTTTC
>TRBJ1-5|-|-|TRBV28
CASSYRVLVQPQHF
TGTGCCAGCAGTTACAGGGTCTTGGTTCAGCCCCAGCATTTT
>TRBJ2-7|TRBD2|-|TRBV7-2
CASSWTSGKYEQYF
TGTGCCAGCAGCTGGACTAGCGGGAAGTACGAGCAGTACTTC
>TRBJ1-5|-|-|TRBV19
CASNYGSNQPQHF
TGTGCCAGTAATTACGGGAGCAATCAGCCCCAGCATTTT
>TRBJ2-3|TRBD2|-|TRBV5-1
CASSPPSGKPDTQYF
TGCGCCAGCAGCCCACCTAGCGGGAAACCCGATACGCAGTATTTT
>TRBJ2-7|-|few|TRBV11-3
CASTSGRLDSYEQYF
TGTGCCAGCACCTCAGGTAGGCTGGACAGCTACGAGCAGTACTTC
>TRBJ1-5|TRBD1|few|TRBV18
CASSQRDRANQPQHF
TGTGCCAGCTCACAACGGGACAGAGCGAATCAGCCCCAGCATTTT
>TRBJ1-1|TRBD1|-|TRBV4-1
CASSLRQGRTEAFF
TGCGCCAGCAGCCTACGACAGGGCCGGACTGAAGCTTTCTTT
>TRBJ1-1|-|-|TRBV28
CASTRFVAGKNTEAFF
TGTGCCAGCACTCGGTTTGTGGCGGGGAAGAACACTGAAGCTTTCTTT
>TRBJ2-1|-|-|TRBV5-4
CASRGPFQSSYNEQFF
TGTGCCAGCAGGGGGCCGTTTCAGAGCTCCTACAATGAGCAGTTCTTC
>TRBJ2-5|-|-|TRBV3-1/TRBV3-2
CASSRRTAFQETQYF
TGTGCCAGCAGCCGCCGGACAGCCTTCCAAGAGACCCAGTACTTC
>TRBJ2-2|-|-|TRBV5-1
CASSLLAPATNTGELFF
TGCGCCAGCAGCTTGTTGGCCCCTGCAACGAACACCGGGGAGCTGTTTTTT
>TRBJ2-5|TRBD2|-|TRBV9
CASSSGTSGGGETQYF
TGTGCCAGCAGCTCAGGGACTAGCGGGGGGGGAGAGACCCAGTACTTC
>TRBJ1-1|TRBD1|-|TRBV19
CASTIQGSFAEAFF
TGTGCCAGTACCATACAGGGGTCTTTCGCTGAAGCTTTCTTT
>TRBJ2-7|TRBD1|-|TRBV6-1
CASSPGTVSTEQYF
TGTGCCAGCAGCCCCGGGACAGTATCTACGGAGCAGTACTTC
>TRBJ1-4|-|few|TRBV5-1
CASSRGENEKLFF
TGCGCCAGCAGCCGGGGGGAGAATGAAAAACTGTTTTTT